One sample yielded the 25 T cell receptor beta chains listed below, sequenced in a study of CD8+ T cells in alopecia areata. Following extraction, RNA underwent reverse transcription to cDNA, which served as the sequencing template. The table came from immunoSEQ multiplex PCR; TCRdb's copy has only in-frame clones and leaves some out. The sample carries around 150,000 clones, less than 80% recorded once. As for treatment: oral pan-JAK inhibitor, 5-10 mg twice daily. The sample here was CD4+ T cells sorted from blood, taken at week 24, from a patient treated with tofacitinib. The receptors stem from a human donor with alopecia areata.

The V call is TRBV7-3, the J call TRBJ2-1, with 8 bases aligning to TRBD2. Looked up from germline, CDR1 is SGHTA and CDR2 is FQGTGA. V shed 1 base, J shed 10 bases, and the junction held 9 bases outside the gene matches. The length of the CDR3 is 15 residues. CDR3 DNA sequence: TGTGCCAGCAGCTTAAGCGGGGGGCCCATCCAGGAGCAGTTCTTC. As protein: CASSLSGGPIQEQFF.

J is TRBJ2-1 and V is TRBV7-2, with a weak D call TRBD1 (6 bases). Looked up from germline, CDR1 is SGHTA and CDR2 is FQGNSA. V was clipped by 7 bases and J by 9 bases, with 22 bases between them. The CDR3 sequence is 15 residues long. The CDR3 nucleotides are TGTGCCAGCAACGTACAGGGTGTTAGCCCTATTGAGCAGTTCTTC. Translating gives CASNVQGVSPIEQFF.

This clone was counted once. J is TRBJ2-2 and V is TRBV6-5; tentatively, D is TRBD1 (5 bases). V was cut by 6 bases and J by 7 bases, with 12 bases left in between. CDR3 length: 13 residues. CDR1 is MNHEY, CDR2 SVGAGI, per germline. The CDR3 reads CASRAKGFGELFF. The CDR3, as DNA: TGTGCCAGCAGAGCTAAGGGGTTCGGGGAGCTGTTTTTT.

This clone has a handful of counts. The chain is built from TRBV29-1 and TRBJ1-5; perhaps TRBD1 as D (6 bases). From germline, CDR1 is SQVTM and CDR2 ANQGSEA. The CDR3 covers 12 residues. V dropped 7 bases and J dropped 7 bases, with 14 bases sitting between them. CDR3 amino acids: CSGGDQGQPQHF. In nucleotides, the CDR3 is TGCAGCGGTGGGGACCAGGGGCAGCCCCAGCATTTT.

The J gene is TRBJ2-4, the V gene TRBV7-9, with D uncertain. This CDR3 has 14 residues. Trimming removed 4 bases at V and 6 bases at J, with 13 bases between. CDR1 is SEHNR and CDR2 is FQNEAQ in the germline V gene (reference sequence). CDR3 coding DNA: TGTGCCAGCAGCTCTAACAGCGTTGGAAACATTCAGTACTTC. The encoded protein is CASSSNSVGNIQYF.

The CDR3 DNA reads as TGCGCCAGCAGCTCGGAGCTGGAAGGAGATACGCAGTATTTT. It translates to CASSSELEGDTQYF. The V call is TRBV5-1, the J call TRBJ2-3; D not certain. The V end lost 3 bases, the J end lost 5 bases, and 13 bases lay between the germline ends. The germline gives CDR1 SGHRS, CDR2 YFSETQ. The length of the CDR3 is 14 residues.

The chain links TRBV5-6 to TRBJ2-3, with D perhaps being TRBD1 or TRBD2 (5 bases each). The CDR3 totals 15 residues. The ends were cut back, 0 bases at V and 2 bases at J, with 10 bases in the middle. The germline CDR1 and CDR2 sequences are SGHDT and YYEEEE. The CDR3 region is CASSLEVGVTDTQYF. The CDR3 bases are TGTGCCAGCAGCTTGGAGGTGGGGGTCACAGATACGCAGTATTTT.

The CDR3 sequence is CSVRNTGELFF. The CDR3 DNA reads TGCAGCGTTAGAAACACCGGGGAGCTGTTTTTT. The chain combines TRBV29-1 with TRBJ2-2; D not resolved. The V and J ends lost 5 bases and 2 bases respectively, with 3 bases between them. Looked up from germline, CDR1 is SQVTM and CDR2 is ANQGSEA. The CDR3 is 11 residues long.

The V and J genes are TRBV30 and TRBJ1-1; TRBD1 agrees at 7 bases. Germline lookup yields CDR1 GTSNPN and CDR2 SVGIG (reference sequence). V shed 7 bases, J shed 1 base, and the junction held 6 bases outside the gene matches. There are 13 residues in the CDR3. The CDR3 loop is CAYLQGKNTEAFF. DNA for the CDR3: TGTGCCTATCTACAGGGGAAGAACACTGAAGCTTTCTTT.

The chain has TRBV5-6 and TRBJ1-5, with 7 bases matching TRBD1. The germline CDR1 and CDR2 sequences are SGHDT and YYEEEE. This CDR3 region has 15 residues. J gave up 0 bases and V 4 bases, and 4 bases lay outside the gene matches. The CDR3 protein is CASSQHRGSNQPQHF. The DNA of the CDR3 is TGTGCCAGCAGCCAACACAGGGGTAGCAATCAGCCCCAGCATTTT.

The CDR3 sequence is CASSLPGTGTYEQYF. The CDR3 bases are TGTGCCAGCAGCCTTCCCGGGACAGGGACCTACGAGCAGTACTTC. The V and J genes are TRBV5-6 and TRBJ2-7; 9 positions agree with TRBD1. Per germline, CDR1 SGHDT and CDR2 YYEEEE. V lost 4 bases and J lost 2; bases outside the gene matches: 7. This CDR3 is 15 amino acids long. The variable domain in full, completed from reference TRBV5-6 and TRBJ2-7, reads DAGVTQSPTHLIKTRGQQVTLRCSPKSGHDTVSWYQQALGQGPQFIFQYYEEEERQRGNFPDRFSGHQFPNYSSELNVNALLLGDSALYLCASSLPGTGTYEQYFGPGTRLTVT.

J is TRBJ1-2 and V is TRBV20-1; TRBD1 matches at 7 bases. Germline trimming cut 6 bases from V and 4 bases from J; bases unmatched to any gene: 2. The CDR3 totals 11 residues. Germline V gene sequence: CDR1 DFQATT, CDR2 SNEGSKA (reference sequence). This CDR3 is CSAGTAYGYTF. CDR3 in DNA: TGCAGTGCGGGGACAGCCTATGGCTACACCTTC.

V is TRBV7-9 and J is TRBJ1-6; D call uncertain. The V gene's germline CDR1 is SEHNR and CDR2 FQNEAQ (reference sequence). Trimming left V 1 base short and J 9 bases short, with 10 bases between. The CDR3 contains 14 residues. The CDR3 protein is CASSLVGWSSPLHF. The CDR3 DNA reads TGTGCCAGCAGCTTAGTGGGCTGGAGTTCACCCCTCCACTTT.

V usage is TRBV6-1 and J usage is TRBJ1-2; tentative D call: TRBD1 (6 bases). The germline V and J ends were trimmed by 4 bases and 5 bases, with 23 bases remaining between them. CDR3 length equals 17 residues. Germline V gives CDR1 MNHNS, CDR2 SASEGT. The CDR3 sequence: CASSVGQGSAQGYGYTF. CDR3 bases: TGTGCCAGCAGTGTTGGGCAGGGGTCAGCACAGGGATATGGCTACACCTTC.

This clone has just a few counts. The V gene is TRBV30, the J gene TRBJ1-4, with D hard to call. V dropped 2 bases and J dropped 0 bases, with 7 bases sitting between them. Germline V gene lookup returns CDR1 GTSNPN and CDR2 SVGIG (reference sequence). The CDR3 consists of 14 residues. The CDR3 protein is CAWSNYSTNEKLFF. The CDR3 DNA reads TGTGCCTGGAGTAATTATTCAACTAATGAAAAACTGTTTTTT.

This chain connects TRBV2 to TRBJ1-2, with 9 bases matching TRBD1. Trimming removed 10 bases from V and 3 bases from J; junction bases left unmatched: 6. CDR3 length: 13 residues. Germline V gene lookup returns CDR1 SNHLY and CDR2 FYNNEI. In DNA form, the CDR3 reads TGTGCCAACAGGGGGCTACGGGACTATGGCTACACCTTC. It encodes CANRGLRDYGYTF.

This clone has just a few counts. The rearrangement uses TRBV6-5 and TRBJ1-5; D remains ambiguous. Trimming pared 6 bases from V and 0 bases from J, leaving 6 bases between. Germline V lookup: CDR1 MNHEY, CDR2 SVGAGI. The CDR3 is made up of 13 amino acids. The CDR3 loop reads CASSLNSNQPQHF. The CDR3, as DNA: TGTGCCAGCAGCCTGAATAGCAATCAGCCCCAGCATTTT.

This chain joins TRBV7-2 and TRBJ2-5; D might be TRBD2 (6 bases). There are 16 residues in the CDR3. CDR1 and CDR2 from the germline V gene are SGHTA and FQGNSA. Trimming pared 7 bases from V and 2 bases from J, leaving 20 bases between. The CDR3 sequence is CASTTPLGRMQETQYF. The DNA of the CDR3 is TGTGCCAGCACCACTCCCCTGGGGAGGATGCAAGAGACCCAGTACTTC.

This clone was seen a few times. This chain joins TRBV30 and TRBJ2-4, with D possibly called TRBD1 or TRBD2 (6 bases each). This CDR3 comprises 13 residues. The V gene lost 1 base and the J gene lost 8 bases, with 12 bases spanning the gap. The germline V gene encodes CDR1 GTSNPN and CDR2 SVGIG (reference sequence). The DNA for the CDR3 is TGTGCCTGGAGTGATTGGGGGGCGCACATTCAGTACTTC. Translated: CAWSDWGAHIQYF.

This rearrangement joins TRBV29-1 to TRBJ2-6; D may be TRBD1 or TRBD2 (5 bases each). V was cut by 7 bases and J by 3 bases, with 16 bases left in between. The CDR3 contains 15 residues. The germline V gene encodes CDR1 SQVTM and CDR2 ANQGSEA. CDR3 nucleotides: TGCAGCGCCGGAGAGGGGTACGGTGGGGCCAACGTCCTGACTTTC. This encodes CSAGEGYGGANVLTF.

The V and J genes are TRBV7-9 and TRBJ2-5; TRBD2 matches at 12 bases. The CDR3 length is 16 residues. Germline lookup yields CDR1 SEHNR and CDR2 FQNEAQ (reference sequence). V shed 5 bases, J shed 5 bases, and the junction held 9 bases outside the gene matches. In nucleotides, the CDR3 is TGTGCCAGCAGCCCACAACTGACTAGCGGGGGTGAGACCCAGTACTTC. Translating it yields CASSPQLTSGGETQYF.

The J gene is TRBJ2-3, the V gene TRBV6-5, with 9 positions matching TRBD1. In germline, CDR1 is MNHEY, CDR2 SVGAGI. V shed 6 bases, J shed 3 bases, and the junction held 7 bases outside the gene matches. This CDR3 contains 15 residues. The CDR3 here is CASSSGTGITDTQYF. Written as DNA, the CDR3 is TGTGCCAGCAGCTCCGGGACAGGGATAACAGATACGCAGTATTTT.

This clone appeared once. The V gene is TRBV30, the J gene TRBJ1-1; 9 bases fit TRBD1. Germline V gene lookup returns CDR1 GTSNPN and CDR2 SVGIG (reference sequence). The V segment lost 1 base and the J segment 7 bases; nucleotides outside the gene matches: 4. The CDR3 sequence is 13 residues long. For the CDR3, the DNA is TGTGCCTGGAGTGGGGGACAGGGCTTTGAAGCTTTCTTT. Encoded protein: CAWSGGQGFEAFF.

CDR3 residues: CASSASSGQGAIGYTF. The CDR3 DNA follows: TGTGCCAGCAGTGCCTCCTCGGGACAGGGGGCGATTGGCTACACCTTC. The J gene is TRBJ1-2, the V gene TRBV6-1; 12 bases line up with TRBD1. The CDR3 is 16 residues long. Germline V CDR1 and CDR2: MNHNS, SASEGT. Trimming cost V 4 bases and J 7 bases; bases outside gene matches: 10.

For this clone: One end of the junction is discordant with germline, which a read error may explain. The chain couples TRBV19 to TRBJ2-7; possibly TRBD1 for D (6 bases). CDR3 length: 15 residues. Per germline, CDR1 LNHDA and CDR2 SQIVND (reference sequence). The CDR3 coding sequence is TGTGCCAGTAGTATTTCATCCGGGACACCCTACGATCAGTACTTC. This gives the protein CASSISSGTPYDQYF.